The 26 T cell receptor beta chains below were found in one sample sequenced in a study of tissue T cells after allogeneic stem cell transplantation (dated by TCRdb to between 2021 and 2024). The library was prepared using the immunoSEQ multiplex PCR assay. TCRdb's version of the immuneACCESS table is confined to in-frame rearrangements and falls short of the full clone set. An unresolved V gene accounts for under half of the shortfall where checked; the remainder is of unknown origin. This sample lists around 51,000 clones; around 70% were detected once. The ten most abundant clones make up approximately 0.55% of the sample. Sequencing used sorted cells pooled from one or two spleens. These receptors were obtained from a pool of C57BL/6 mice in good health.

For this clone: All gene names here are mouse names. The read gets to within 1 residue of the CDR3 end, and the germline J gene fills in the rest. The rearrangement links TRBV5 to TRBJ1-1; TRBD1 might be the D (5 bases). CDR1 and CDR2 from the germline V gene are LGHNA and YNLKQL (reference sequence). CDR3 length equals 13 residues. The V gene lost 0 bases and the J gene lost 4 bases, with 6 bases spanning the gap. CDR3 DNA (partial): TGTGCCAGCAGCCAAGAAAGGGGCACAGAAGTCTTC. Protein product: CASSQERGTEVF. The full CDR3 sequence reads CASSQERGTEVFF.

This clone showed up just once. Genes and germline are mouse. The chain's CDR3 is CASSLTGDERLFF. The CDR3 DNA, read in part, is TGTGCCAGCAGCTTGACAGGGGACGAAAGATTATTT. This chain joins TRBV3 and TRBJ1-4; TRBD1 matches 8 bases. Read coverage stops 1 residue before the CDR3 terminus; the germline J gene supplies the remainder. Germline V gene data show CDR1 as SNHLY and CDR2 as FYNGKV (reference sequence). V dropped 3 bases and J dropped 6; count of bases not matched to a gene: 0. The CDR3 runs to 13 residues.

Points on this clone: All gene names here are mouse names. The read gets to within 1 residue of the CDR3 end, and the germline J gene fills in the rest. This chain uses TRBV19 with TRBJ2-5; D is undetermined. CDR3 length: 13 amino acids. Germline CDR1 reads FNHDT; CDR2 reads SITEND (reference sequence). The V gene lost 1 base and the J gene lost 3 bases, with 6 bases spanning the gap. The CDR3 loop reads CASSIYPQDTQYF. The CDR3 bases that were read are TGTGCCAGCAGTATATACCCTCAAGACACCCAGTAC.

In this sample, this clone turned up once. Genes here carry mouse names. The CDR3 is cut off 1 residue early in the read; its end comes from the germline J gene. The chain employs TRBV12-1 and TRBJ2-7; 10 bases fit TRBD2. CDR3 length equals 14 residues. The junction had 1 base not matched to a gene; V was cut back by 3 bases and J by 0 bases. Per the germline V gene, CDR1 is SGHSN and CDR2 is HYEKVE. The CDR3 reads CASSGLGASYEQYF. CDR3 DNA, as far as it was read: TGTGCCAGCTCTGGACTGGGGGCCTCCTATGAACAGTAC.

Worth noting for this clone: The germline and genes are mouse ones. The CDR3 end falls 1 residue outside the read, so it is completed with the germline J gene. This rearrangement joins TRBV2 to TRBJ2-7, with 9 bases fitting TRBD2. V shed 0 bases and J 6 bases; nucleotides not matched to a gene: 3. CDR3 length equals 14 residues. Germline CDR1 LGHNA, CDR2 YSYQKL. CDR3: CASSQDPGGVEQYF. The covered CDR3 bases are TGTGCCAGCAGCCAAGATCCTGGGGGGGTTGAACAGTAC.

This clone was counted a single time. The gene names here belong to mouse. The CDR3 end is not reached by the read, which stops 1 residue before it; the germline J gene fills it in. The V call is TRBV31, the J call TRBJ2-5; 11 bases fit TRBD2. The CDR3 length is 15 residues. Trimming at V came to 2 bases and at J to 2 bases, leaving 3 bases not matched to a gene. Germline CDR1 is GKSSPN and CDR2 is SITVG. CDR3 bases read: TGTGCCTGGAGTTCCGACTGGGGGGGCCAAGACACCCAGTAC. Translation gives CAWSSDWGGQDTQY. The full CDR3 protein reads CAWSSDWGGQDTQYF. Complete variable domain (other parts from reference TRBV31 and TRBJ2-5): AQTIHQWPVAEIKAVGSPLSLGCTIKGKSSPNLYWYWQATGGTLQQLFYSITVGQVESVVQLNLSASRPKDDQFILSTEKLLLSHSGFYLCAWSSDWGGQDTQYFGPGTRLLVL.

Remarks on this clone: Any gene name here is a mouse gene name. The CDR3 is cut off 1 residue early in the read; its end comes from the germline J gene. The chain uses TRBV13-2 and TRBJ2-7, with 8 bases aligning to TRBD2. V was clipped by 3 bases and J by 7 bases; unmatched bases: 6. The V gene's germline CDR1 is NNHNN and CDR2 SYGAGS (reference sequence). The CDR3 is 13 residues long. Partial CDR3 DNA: TGTGCCAGCGGTGTGTATGGGGGGGAAGAACAGTAC. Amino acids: CASGVYGGEEQY. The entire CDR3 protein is CASGVYGGEEQYF.

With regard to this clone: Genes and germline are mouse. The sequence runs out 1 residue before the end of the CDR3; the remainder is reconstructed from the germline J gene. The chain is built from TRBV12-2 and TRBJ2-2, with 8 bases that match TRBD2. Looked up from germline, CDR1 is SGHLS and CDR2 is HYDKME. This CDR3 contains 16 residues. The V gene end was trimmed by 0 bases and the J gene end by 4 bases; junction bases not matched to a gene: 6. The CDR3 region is CASSLAWGEVTGQLYF. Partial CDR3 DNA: TGTGCCAGCTCTCTCGCCTGGGGGGAGGTCACCGGGCAGCTCTAC.

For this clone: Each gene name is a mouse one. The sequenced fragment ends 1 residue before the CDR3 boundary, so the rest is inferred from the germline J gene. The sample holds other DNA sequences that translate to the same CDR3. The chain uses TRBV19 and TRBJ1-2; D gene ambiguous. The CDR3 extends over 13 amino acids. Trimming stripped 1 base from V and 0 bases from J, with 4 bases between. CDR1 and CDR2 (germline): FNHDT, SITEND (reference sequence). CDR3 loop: CASSITANSDYTF. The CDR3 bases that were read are TGTGCCAGCAGTATAACCGCAAACTCCGACTACACC.

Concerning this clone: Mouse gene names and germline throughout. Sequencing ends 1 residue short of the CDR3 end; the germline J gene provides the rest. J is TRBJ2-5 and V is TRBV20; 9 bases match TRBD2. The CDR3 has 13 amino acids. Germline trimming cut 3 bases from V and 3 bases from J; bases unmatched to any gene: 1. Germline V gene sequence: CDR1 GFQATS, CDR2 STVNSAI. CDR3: CGARLGGQDTQYF. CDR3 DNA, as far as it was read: TGTGGTGCTAGACTGGGGGGACAAGACACCCAGTAC.

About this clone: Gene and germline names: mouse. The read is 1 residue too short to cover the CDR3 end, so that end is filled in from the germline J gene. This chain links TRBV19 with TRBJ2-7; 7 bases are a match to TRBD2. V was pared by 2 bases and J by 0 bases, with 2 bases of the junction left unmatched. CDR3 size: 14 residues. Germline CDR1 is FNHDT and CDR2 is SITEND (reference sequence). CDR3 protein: CASSIWGSSYEQYF. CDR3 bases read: TGTGCCAGCAGTATCTGGGGGAGCTCCTATGAACAGTAC.

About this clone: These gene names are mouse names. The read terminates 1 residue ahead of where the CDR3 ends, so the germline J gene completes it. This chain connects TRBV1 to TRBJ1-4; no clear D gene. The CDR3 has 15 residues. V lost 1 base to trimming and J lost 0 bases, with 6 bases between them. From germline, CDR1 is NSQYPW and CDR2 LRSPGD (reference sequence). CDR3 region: CTCSAAAISNERLFF. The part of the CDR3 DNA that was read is TGCACCTGCAGTGCAGCGGCAATTTCCAACGAAAGATTATTT. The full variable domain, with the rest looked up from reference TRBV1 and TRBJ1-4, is VTLLEQNPRWRLVPRGQAVNLRCILKNSQYPWMSWYQQDLQKQLQWLFTLRSPGDKEVKSLPGADYLATRVTDTELRLQVANMSQGRTLYCTCSAAAISNERLFFGHGTKLSVL.

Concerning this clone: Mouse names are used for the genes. Incomplete CDR3 DNA: TGTGCCAGCAGCTCCTGGGGGGTGAACACCGGGCAGCTCTAC. Its translation: CASSSWGVNTGQLY. The whole CDR3 reads CASSSWGVNTGQLYF. The gene calls are TRBV4 and TRBJ2-2; 8 nucleotides match TRBD2. The missing CDR3 end, 1 residue past where the read stops, is filled in from the germline J gene. The CDR3 contains 15 residues. The J segment lost 2 bases and the V segment lost 4 bases, leaving 3 bases of the junction unmatched. Germline assignment: CDR1 LGHDT and CDR2 YNNKQL (reference sequence).

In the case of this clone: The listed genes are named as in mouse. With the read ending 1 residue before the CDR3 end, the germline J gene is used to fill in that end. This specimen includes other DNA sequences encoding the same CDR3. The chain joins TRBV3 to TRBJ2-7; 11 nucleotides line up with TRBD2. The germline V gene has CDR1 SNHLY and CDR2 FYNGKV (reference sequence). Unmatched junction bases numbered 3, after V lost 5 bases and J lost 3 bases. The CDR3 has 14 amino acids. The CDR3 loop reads CASSTGTGGYEQYF. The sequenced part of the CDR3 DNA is TGTGCCAGCAGCACCGGGACTGGGGGCTATGAACAGTAC.

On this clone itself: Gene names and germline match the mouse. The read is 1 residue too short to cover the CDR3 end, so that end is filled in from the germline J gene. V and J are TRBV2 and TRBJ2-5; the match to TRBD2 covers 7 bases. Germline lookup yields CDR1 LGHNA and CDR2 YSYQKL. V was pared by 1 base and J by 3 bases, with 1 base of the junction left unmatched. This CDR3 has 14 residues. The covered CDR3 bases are TGTGCCAGCAGCCAAGCGGGGGGGCAAGACACCCAGTAC. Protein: CASSQAGGQDTQY. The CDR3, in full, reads CASSQAGGQDTQYF.

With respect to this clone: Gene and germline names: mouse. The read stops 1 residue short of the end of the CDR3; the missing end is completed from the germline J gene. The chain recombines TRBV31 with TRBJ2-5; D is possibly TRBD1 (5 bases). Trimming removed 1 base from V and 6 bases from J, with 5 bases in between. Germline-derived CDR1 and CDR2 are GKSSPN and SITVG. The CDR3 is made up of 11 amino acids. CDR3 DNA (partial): TGTGCCTGGAGTCAGGGGGACACCCAGTAC. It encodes CAWSQGDTQY. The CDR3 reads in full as CAWSQGDTQYF.

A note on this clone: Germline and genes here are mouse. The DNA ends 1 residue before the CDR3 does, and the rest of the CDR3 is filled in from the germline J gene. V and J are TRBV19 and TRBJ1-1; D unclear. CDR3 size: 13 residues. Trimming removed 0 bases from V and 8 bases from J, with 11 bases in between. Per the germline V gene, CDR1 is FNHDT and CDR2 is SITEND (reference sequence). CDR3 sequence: CASSIGLNAEVFF. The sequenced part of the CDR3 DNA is TGTGCCAGCAGTATAGGACTAAACGCGGAAGTCTTC.

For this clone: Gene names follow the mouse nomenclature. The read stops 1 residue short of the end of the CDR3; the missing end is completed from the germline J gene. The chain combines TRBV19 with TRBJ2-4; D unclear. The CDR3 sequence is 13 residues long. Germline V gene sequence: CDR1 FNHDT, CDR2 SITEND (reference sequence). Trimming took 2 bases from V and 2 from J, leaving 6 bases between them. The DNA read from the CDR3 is TGTGCCAGCAGTATCCAGAATCAAAACACCTTGTAC. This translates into CASSIQNQNTLY. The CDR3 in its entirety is CASSIQNQNTLYF.

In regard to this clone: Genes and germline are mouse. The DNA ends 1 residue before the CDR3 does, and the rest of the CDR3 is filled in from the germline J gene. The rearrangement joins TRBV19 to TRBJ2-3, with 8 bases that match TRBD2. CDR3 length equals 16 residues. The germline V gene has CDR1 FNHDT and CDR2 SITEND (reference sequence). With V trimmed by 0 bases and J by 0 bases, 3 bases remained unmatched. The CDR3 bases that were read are TGTGCCAGCAGTATAGCTGGGGGGCGCAGTGCAGAAACGCTGTAT. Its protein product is CASSIAGGRSAETLY. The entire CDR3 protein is CASSIAGGRSAETLYF.

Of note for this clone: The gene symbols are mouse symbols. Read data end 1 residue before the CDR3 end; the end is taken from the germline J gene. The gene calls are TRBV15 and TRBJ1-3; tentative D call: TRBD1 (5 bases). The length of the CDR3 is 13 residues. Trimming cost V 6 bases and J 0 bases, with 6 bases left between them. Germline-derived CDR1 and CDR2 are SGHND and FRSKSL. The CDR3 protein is CASRGGSGNTLYF. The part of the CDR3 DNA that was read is TGTGCCAGCAGGGGGGGTTCTGGAAATACGCTCTAT.

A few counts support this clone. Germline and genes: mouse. The sequenced part of the CDR3 DNA is TGTGCCAGCAGCCAAGATCCGAGGGGCTCCGACTACACC. Encoded protein: CASSQDPRGSDYT. The full CDR3 is CASSQDPRGSDYTF. The chain carries TRBV5 and TRBJ1-2; maybe TRBD1 (5 bases). The read ends 1 residue shy of where the CDR3 ends; the end is completed using the germline J gene. V lost 0 bases and J 4 bases, leaving 9 bases between the germline ends. The V gene's germline CDR1 is LGHNA and CDR2 YNLKQL (reference sequence). This CDR3 is 14 amino acids long.

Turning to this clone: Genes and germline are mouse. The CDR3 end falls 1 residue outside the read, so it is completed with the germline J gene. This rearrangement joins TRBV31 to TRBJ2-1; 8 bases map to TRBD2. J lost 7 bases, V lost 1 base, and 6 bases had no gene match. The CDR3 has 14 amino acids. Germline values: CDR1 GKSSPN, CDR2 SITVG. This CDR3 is CAWSPRLGQAEQFF. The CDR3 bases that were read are TGTGCCTGGAGTCCTCGACTGGGGCAGGCTGAGCAGTTC.

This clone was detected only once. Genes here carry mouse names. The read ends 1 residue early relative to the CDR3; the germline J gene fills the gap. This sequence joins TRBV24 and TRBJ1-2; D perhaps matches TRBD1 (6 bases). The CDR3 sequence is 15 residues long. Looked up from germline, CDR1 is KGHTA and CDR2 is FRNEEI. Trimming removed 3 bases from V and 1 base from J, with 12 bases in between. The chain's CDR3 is CASSLYRVRNSDYTF. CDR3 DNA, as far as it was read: TGTGCCAGCAGTCTCTACAGGGTAAGAAACTCCGACTACACC.

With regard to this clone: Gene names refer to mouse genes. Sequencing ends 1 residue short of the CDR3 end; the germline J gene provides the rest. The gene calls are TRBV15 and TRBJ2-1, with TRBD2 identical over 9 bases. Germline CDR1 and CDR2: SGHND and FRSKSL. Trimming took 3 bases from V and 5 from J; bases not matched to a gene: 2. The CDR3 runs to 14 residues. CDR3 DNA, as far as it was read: TGTGCCAGCAGTTTGGCTGGGGGGGATGCTGAGCAGTTC. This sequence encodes CASSLAGGDAEQF. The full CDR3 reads CASSLAGGDAEQFF.

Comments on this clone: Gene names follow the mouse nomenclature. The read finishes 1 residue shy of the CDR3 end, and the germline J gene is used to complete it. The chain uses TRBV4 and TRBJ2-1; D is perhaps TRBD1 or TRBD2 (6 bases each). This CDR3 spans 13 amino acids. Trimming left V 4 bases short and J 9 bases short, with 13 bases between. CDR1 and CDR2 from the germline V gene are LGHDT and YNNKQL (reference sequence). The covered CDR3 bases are TGTGCCAGCAGCTCCGGGGGCCACGGTGAGCAGTTC. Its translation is CASSSGGHGEQF. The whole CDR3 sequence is CASSSGGHGEQFF.

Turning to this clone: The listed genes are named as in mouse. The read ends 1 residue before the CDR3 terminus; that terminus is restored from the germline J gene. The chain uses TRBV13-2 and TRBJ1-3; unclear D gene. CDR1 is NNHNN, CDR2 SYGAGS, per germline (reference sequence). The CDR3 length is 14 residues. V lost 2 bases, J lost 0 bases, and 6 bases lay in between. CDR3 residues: CASGDGDSGNTLYF. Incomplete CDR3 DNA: TGTGCCAGCGGTGACGGGGATTCTGGAAATACGCTCTAT.